The T cell receptor beta chain described here comes from a study of blood T cell repertoires in COVID-19. As for the study in general: Sources were T cells, B-cell-depleted T cells, or PBMCs; the material itself was cDNA or gDNA.

Germline lookup yields CDR1 LNHDA and CDR2 SQIVND (reference sequence). Trimming stripped 4 bases from V and 2 bases from J, with 10 bases between. The CDR3 is 14 amino acids. Enrollees, about 18 to 89 years old, lived in fewer than 25 US areas. Participants' own reports of clinical history determined their cohort assignment. This clone appeared a single time. The method was immunoSEQ multiplex PCR; TCRdb's version includes in-frame clones alone and lacks a portion of them. The sample yields fewer than 250,000 clones, 86% seen once. This TCR derives from a woman aged 40 to 50 with acute COVID-19. This rearrangement joins TRBV19 to TRBJ2-3; D possibly corresponds to TRBD1 (5 bases). Material: PBMCs or T cells enriched from blood (not recorded which). The CDR3 bases are TGTGCCAGTAGTAGACAGAGCAACACAGATACGCAGTATTTT. Its protein product is CASSRQSNTDTQYF.